The 14 T cell receptor beta chains below were found in one sample sequenced in a study of blood T cell repertoires in COVID-19. Assay used: immunoSEQ multiplex PCR; TCRdb lists only in-frame clones, some missing. Of approximately 360,000 clones in the sample, approximately 87% were seen once. Sequences were obtained from PBMCs or T cells enriched from blood (not recorded which). The source is a man between 40 and 49 years old in a cohort exposed to, infected with or recovered from COVID-19 (not recorded which).

The rearrangement uses TRBV2 and TRBJ1-6; the match to TRBD1 covers 10 bases. Germline V gives CDR1 SNHLY, CDR2 FYNNEI. V lost 6 bases to trimming and J lost 8 bases; unmatched junction nucleotides: 4. CDR3 length equals 14 residues. The CDR3: CASSPGTGDSPLHF. In DNA form, the CDR3 reads TGTGCCAGCAGCCCCGGGACAGGGGATTCACCCCTCCACTTT.

This chain joins TRBV10-1 and TRBJ2-2; 7 bases fit TRBD2. Germline CDR1 is WNHNN and CDR2 is SYGVQD (reference sequence). V lost 4 bases, J lost 1 base, and 6 bases stayed unmatched. The CDR3 consists of 16 residues. DNA for the CDR3: TGCGCCAGCAGTGGTTTCGGACTAGGGAACACCGGGGAGCTGTTTTTT. Its translation is CASSGFGLGNTGELFF.

The genes are TRBV18 and TRBJ2-3; 11 bases are a match to TRBD1. Germline values: CDR1 KGHSH, CDR2 LQKENI. V was pared by 3 bases and J by 5 bases, with 4 bases of the junction left unmatched. The CDR3 is 15 residues long. CDR3 residues: CASSPGQGVKDTQYF. As DNA, the CDR3 is TGTGCCAGCTCACCGGGACAGGGGGTCAAAGATACGCAGTATTTT.

The gene calls are TRBV13 and TRBJ1-6; 8 bases line up with TRBD1. The CDR3 has 19 residues. With 0 bases clipped from V and 0 bases from J, the junction kept 7 bases outside the gene matches. CDR1 is PRHDT, CDR2 FYEKMQ, per germline (reference sequence). The CDR3 nucleotides read TGTGCCAGCAGCTTAGGGGGTGACAGGGGCAGCTCCTATAATTCACCCCTCCACTTT. Its translation is CASSLGGDRGSSYNSPLHF.

CDR3 sequence (DNA): TGTGCCAGCAGTTCCCAACTCGGGGGAGCCGTTGGCGCAGATACGCAGTATTTT. This gives the protein CASSSQLGGAVGADTQYF. V usage is TRBV6-2 or TRBV6-3 and J usage is TRBJ2-3, with D possibly matching TRBD2 (6 bases). CDR1 and CDR2 (germline): MNHEY, SVGEGT. V lost 4 bases to trimming and J lost 4 bases, with 24 bases between them. This CDR3 comprises 18 residues.

V usage is TRBV7-8 and J usage is TRBJ2-5; TRBD1 agrees at 10 bases. The CDR3 runs to 14 residues. Unmatched junction bases numbered 4, after V lost 5 bases and J lost 4 bases. Germline V gene data show CDR1 as SGHVS and CDR2 as FQNEAQ. The CDR3 reads CASSLRDRGETQYF. CDR3 DNA: TGTGCCAGCAGCCTAAGGGACAGGGGAGAGACCCAGTACTTC.

The chain combines TRBV19 with TRBJ2-1, with 14 bases lining up with TRBD2. The CDR3 length is 18 residues. Per germline, CDR1 LNHDA and CDR2 SQIVND (reference sequence). V shed 4 bases, J shed 0 bases, and the junction held 5 bases outside the gene matches. CDR3 nucleotides: TGTGCCAGTAGTACGACTAGCGGGAGGGGTAGCTCCTACAATGAGCAGTTCTTC. Protein product: CASSTTSGRGSSYNEQFF.

The chain uses TRBV5-1 and TRBJ2-1, with TRBD2 matching over 9 bases. This CDR3 spans 15 amino acids. Germline V lookup: CDR1 SGHRS, CDR2 YFSETQ. With V trimmed by 4 bases and J by 3 bases, 5 bases remained unmatched. The CDR3 DNA sequence: TGCGCCAGCAGCGAACTAGCGGGCTTCTACAATGAGCAGTTCTTC. This sequence encodes CASSELAGFYNEQFF.

The rearrangement links TRBV7-6 to TRBJ2-5; no reliable D call. Germline lookup yields CDR1 SGHVS and CDR2 FNYEAQ. This CDR3 has 11 residues. Between the trimmed V and J ends, which lost 5 bases and 5 bases, there was a span of 6 bases. In nucleotides, the CDR3 is TGTGCCAGCAGCCCGGGTGAGACCCAGTACTTC. Encoded protein: CASSPGETQYF. Supplemented by reference TRBV7-6 and TRBJ2-5, the full variable domain reads GAGVSQSPRYKVTKRGQDVALRCDPISGHVSLYWYRQALGQGPEFLTYFNYEAQQDKSGLPNDRFSAERPEGSISTLTIQRTEQRDSAMYRCASSPGETQYFGPGTRLLVL.

The chain is built from TRBV7-2 and TRBJ1-2, with D possibly being TRBD1 (6 bases). Germline loops: CDR1 SGHTA, CDR2 FQGNSA. This CDR3 spans 15 amino acids. Deletions cut 6 bases from V and 2 bases from J, with 16 bases between. CDR3 bases: TGTGCCAGCAGTTTGTACAGGGCCCTAAACTATGGCTACACCTTC. Its translation: CASSLYRALNYGYTF.

Concerning this clone itself: Other DNA sequences in this sample translate to the same CDR3. CDR3 sequence: CASSPGRDQPQHF. CDR3 nucleotides: TGTGCCAGCTCACCAGGGAGGGATCAGCCCCAGCATTTT. The chain recombines TRBV18 with TRBJ1-5; D uncertain. Trimming cost V 2 bases and J 5 bases, with 7 bases left between them. There are 13 residues in the CDR3. Germline CDR1 is KGHSH and CDR2 is LQKENI.

The rearrangement links TRBV30 to TRBJ1-4; 7 bases match TRBD1. V shed 1 base and J 6 bases; nucleotides not matched to a gene: 8. Germline V lookup: CDR1 GTSNPN, CDR2 SVGIG (reference sequence). CDR3 length equals 15 residues. The CDR3: CAWSGKGAGDEKLFF. The CDR3 coding sequence is TGTGCCTGGAGTGGAAAGGGGGCCGGGGATGAAAAACTGTTTTTT.

This chain uses TRBV27 with TRBJ1-1, with 7 bases identical to TRBD1. This CDR3 is 12 amino acids long. V dropped 8 bases and J dropped 7; count of bases not matched to a gene: 7. Germline-derived CDR1 and CDR2 are MNHEY and SMNVEV (reference sequence). CDR3 in amino acids: CASGETGNEAFF. The CDR3 DNA follows: TGTGCCAGCGGGGAGACAGGGAATGAAGCTTTCTTT.

This rearrangement joins TRBV3-1 (or the pseudogene TRBV3-2) to TRBJ2-7; 8 bases agree with TRBD1. The CDR3 runs to 13 residues. In germline, CDR1 is LGHDT, CDR2 YNNKEL (reference sequence). J gave up 6 bases and V 3 bases, and 4 bases lay outside the gene matches. This chain's CDR3 is CASSQYTGGEQYF. Here the CDR3 DNA reads TGTGCCAGCAGCCAGTACACAGGGGGCGAGCAGTACTTC.